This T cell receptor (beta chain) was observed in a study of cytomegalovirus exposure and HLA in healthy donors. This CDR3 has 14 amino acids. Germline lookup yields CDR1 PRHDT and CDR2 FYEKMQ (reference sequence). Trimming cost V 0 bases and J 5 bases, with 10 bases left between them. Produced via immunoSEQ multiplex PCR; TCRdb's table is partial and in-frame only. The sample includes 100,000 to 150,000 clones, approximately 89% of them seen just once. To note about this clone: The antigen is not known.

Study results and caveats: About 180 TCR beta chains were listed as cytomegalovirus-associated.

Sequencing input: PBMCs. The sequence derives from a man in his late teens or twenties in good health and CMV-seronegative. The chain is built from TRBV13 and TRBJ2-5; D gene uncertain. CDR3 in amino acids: CASSLGSGPETQYF. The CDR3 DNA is TGTGCCAGCAGCTTAGGGTCCGGTCCTGAGACCCAGTACTTC.